The 24 T cell receptor beta chains below come from one sample, sequenced in a study of T cell repertoires in cytomegalovirus infection. TCRdb called the reads again in MiXCR, with one record for every CDR3 protein. The sample lists over 250,000 distinct CDR3 sequences; about 25% were seen once. The sequenced material came from PBMCs. These TCRs come from a human donor in good health (CMV status not recorded). Some clones in this sample may be carry-over from other donors' samples.

The V gene is TRBV6-2 or TRBV6-3, the J gene TRBJ1-1; no definite D call. Trimming stripped 6 bases from V and 3 bases from J, with 11 bases between. In germline, CDR1 is MNHEY, CDR2 SVGEGT. The CDR3 consists of 13 residues. For the CDR3, the DNA is TGTGCCAGCAGGTCAGACGGCTACACTGAAGCTTTCTTT. Protein product: CASRSDGYTEAFF.

This clonotype came up a few times. The CDR3 DNA follows: TGTGCCAGCAGTTACTCCCCAGGGACGGGACAGCCCCAGCATTTT. Amino acid sequence: CASSYSPGTGQPQHF. The gene calls are TRBV6-2 or TRBV6-3 and TRBJ1-5, with a weak D call TRBD1 (5 bases). The germline V gene encodes CDR1 MNHEY and CDR2 SVGEGT. The CDR3 loop spans 15 amino acids. V lost 0 bases to trimming and J lost 7 bases, with 13 bases between them.

This chain joins TRBV11-2 and TRBJ2-7; a weak D match, TRBD1 (7 bases). The germline CDR1 and CDR2 sequences are SGHAT and FQNNGV. This CDR3 is 18 amino acids long. The V gene lost 5 bases and the J gene lost 3 bases, with 26 bases spanning the gap. The CDR3 region is CASSPLDRARGHSYEQYF. DNA of the CDR3: TGTGCCAGCAGCCCCCTCGACAGGGCTCGGGGGCACAGCTACGAGCAGTACTTC.

V is TRBV11-1 and J is TRBJ2-7, with 7 bases that match TRBD1. V lost 4 bases and J lost 3; bases outside the gene matches: 6. The CDR3 contains 14 residues. Per the germline V gene, CDR1 is SGHAT and CDR2 is FQDESV (reference sequence). The CDR3 region is CASSYTGQIYEQYF. CDR3 in DNA: TGTGCCAGCAGCTACACGGGACAGATCTACGAGCAGTACTTC.

This clonotype was detected only a few times. The CDR3 protein is CASSLGASRGHEQFF. The CDR3 bases are TGTGCCAGCAGCTTAGGGGCTAGCCGGGGGCATGAGCAGTTCTTC. V is TRBV11-3 and J is TRBJ2-1; TRBD1 or TRBD2 may be the D gene (6 bases each). CDR3 length: 15 amino acids. Trimming took 1 base from V and 8 from J, leaving 15 bases between them. Germline CDR1 is SGHNT and CDR2 is YENEEA.

V is TRBV25-1 and J is TRBJ2-1; D is possibly TRBD2 (6 bases). There are 16 residues in the CDR3. The V and J ends lost 5 bases and 7 bases respectively, with 21 bases between them. Germline V lookup: CDR1 MGHDK, CDR2 SYGVNS. The CDR3 DNA is TGTGCCAGCAGTCCGGTTAGGGGAGTCGGGAGAAATGAGCAGTTCTTC. This encodes CASSPVRGVGRNEQFF.

The genes are TRBV5-1 and TRBJ1-2, with a tentative D call TRBD1 (5 bases). The germline V and J ends were trimmed by 0 bases and 4 bases, with 10 bases remaining between them. The germline V gene has CDR1 SGHRS and CDR2 YFSETQ. The CDR3 has 14 residues. The CDR3: CASSLGDRGYGYTF. In nucleotides, the CDR3 is TGCGCCAGCAGCTTGGGGGACCGCGGCTATGGCTACACCTTC.

The J gene is TRBJ2-3, the V gene TRBV7-6, with a tentative D call TRBD2 (5 bases). V was trimmed by 5 bases and J by 0 bases, leaving 12 bases between them. Germline V CDR1 and CDR2: SGHVS, FNYEAQ. This CDR3 is built from 15 residues. CDR3 nucleotides: TGTGCCAGCAGCCCAACAGTAGCGAGCACAGATACGCAGTATTTT. Translation gives CASSPTVASTDTQYF.

Many counts were recorded for this clonotype. J is TRBJ2-5 and V is TRBV7-2; TRBD2 matches 8 bases. CDR3 length: 14 amino acids. CDR1 SGHTA and CDR2 FQGNSA come from the germline V gene. The V segment lost 2 bases and the J segment 5 bases; nucleotides outside the gene matches: 4. The CDR3 DNA is TGTGCCAGCAGCTTACTGCTAGCGGGTGAGACCCAGTACTTC. Amino acid sequence: CASSLLLAGETQYF.

This clonotype occurred many times. V usage is TRBV28 and J usage is TRBJ2-2; D remains ambiguous. Trimming stripped 5 bases from V and 2 bases from J, with 3 bases between. The CDR3 sequence is 12 residues long. Germline assignment: CDR1 MDHEN and CDR2 SYDVKM. The chain's CDR3 is CASSINTGELFF. CDR3 DNA: TGTGCCAGCAGTATAAACACCGGGGAGCTGTTTTTT.

This clonotype showed up many times. The chain joins TRBV7-2 to TRBJ1-1, with D perhaps TRBD1 (5 bases). Germline-derived CDR1 and CDR2 are SGHTA and FQGNSA. This CDR3 is 13 amino acids long. Trimming took 3 bases from V and 7 from J, leaving 12 bases between them. The CDR3 loop reads CASSLGPSLEAFF. For the CDR3, the DNA is TGTGCCAGCAGCTTGGGACCTTCCCTTGAAGCTTTCTTT. Full variable domain (outside the CDR3, taken from reference TRBV7-2 and TRBJ1-1): GAGVSQSPSNKVTEKGKDVELRCDPISGHTALYWYRQSLGQGLEFLIYFQGNSAPDKSGLPSDRFSAERTGGSVSTLTIQRTQQEDSAVYLCASSLGPSLEAFFGQGTRLTVV.

This clonotype has just a few counts. Written as DNA, the CDR3 is TGTGCCAGCAGCCCTTTAGCGGGAGCCTCACACACAGATACGCAGTATTTT. Amino acids: CASSPLAGASHTDTQYF. The rearrangement links TRBV11-2 to TRBJ2-3, with 9 bases lining up with TRBD2. Germline V gene lookup returns CDR1 SGHAT and CDR2 FQNNGV. V lost 5 bases and J lost 2; bases outside the gene matches: 11. The CDR3 consists of 17 residues.

This clonotype was seen a few times. The rearrangement links TRBV5-4 to TRBJ2-3; D is perhaps TRBD2 (6 bases). This CDR3 contains 16 residues. Trimming removed 2 bases at V and 0 bases at J, with 13 bases between. Per the germline V gene, CDR1 is SGHNT and CDR2 is YYREEE (reference sequence). CDR3 protein: CASSFYGRMSTDTQYF. Written as DNA, the CDR3 is TGTGCCAGCAGCTTCTACGGGAGAATGAGCACAGATACGCAGTATTTT.

This clonotype was seen only a few times. V is TRBV6-2 or TRBV6-3 and J is TRBJ2-4, with D possibly TRBD2 on 5 matching bases. V gave up 8 bases and J gave up 3 bases, with 11 bases separating them. Germline CDR1 MNHEY, CDR2 SVGEGT. The CDR3 is made up of 13 amino acids. The CDR3 protein is CASSREVKNIQYF. CDR3 sequence (DNA): TGTGCCAGCTCTCGGGAAGTCAAAAACATTCAGTACTTC.

The V gene is TRBV29-1, the J gene TRBJ2-3; TRBD2 might be the D (5 bases). Germline-derived CDR1 and CDR2 are SQVTM and ANQGSEA. The CDR3 extends over 12 amino acids. Trimming removed 4 bases at V and 6 bases at J, with 11 bases between. This CDR3 reads CSVASSTDTQYF. The CDR3 DNA is TGCAGCGTTGCTAGCTCCACCGATACGCAGTATTTT.

This clonotype was seen a few times. This chain uses TRBV2 with TRBJ2-7; 7 bases are shared with TRBD1. This CDR3 region has 14 residues. The germline V gene has CDR1 SNHLY and CDR2 FYNNEI. V lost 3 bases and J lost 3; bases outside the gene matches: 5. The CDR3, as DNA: TGTGCCAGCAGTGAGAGGGGACAGTACTACGAGCAGTACTTC. Amino acids: CASSERGQYYEQYF.

This clonotype was observed a handful of times. V and J are TRBV7-3 and TRBJ1-6; D remains ambiguous. The CDR3 totals 13 residues. Trimming removed 2 bases from V and 10 bases from J, with 9 bases in between. Germline CDR1 SGHTA, CDR2 FQGTGA. The CDR3 DNA reads TGTGCCAGCAGCTTAGAGTTCAGGTCACCCCTCCACTTT. Amino acid sequence: CASSLEFRSPLHF.

This clonotype has a count of ten or more. V and J are TRBV2 and TRBJ1-2; tentatively, D is TRBD1 (5 bases). CDR3 length: 13 residues. Germline V gene sequence: CDR1 SNHLY, CDR2 FYNNEI. Trimming removed 0 bases at V and 3 bases at J, with 5 bases between. CDR3 in amino acids: CASSEARDYGYTF. The CDR3 coding sequence is TGTGCCAGCAGTGAAGCCAGGGACTATGGCTACACCTTC.

The gene calls are TRBV28 and TRBJ1-2; D remains ambiguous. This CDR3 has 14 residues. Trimming took 4 bases from V and 2 from J, leaving 11 bases between them. Per the germline V gene, CDR1 is MDHEN and CDR2 is SYDVKM. CDR3 region: CASSYGRANYGYTF. CDR3 nucleotide sequence: TGTGCCAGCAGTTACGGACGGGCCAACTATGGCTACACCTTC.

The chain employs TRBV25-1 and TRBJ1-2, with 8 bases lining up with TRBD1. The germline V gene has CDR1 MGHDK and CDR2 SYGVNS. The CDR3 has 16 residues. V was pared by 3 bases and J by 4 bases, with 10 bases of the junction left unmatched. CDR3 DNA sequence: TGTGCCAGCAGTGACCCTCAGACAGGGGAGGTCTATGGCTACACCTTC. This sequence encodes CASSDPQTGEVYGYTF.

This rearrangement joins TRBV9 to TRBJ2-7, with TRBD1 matching 8 bases. CDR1 is SGDLS, CDR2 YYNGEE, per germline. The CDR3 length is 15 residues. V shed 3 bases and J 3 bases; nucleotides not matched to a gene: 8. CDR3 DNA: TGTGCCAGCAGCGCCGCTGGGACAGGACACTACGAGCAGTACTTC. Translation: CASSAAGTGHYEQYF.

This clonotype was seen at least ten times. The chain uses TRBV29-1 and TRBJ2-1; 8 nucleotides align to TRBD2. Germline V gene sequence: CDR1 SQVTM, CDR2 ANQGSEA. The CDR3 contains 16 residues. With V trimmed by 4 bases and J by 0 bases, 8 bases remained unmatched. The CDR3 DNA follows: TGCAGCGTTGTACGACGCGGGGGGAGCTCCTACAATGAGCAGTTCTTC. Translated, it gives CSVVRRGGSSYNEQFF.

A note on this clonotype: A read error may explain this, as a much larger clone is one base away. This rearrangement joins TRBV28 to TRBJ1-5, with 7 bases lining up with TRBD1. CDR1 and CDR2 from the germline V gene are MDHEN and SYDVKM. The CDR3 extends over 19 amino acids. Trimming removed 6 bases from V and 3 bases from J; junction bases left unmatched: 20. The chain's CDR3 is CASSQPGAEGANLNQPQHF. Written as DNA, the CDR3 is TGTGCCAGCAGCCAACCCGGGGCGGAGGGGGCCAACCTCAATCAGCCCCAGCATTTT.

In DNA, the CDR3 is TGCGCCAGCAGCTTGGAGGCCAGGGGAACGGAAAAACTGTTTTTT. Residues: CASSLEARGTEKLFF. This rearrangement joins TRBV5-1 to TRBJ1-4; D perhaps matches TRBD1 (6 bases). Trimming removed 0 bases at V and 8 bases at J, with 14 bases between. This CDR3 spans 15 amino acids. Germline V gene data show CDR1 as SGHRS and CDR2 as YFSETQ.